Here is one T cell receptor beta chain with its context. This clone was seen a single time. Its antigen has not been determined. Base qualities were left out, and no much larger clone turns up one base away. This specimen comes from a study of shared clonotypes between healthy human individuals (dated by TCRdb to 2019 to 2021). For the study in its entirety: The cohort included a few men and a couple of women between 18 and 49 years of age. For each donor, CD4 naive and CD4 memory were each given three plates, CD8 naive was given two plates, and CD8 memory was given one plate. Leukapheresis yielded between about 0.85 and 10 billion PBMCs per donor. Different laboratories and diverse techniques were used to prepare libraries and sequence TCR repertoires, to increase sequencing depth and limit assay-specific biases. To estimate repertoire size and how much clonotypes are shared between individuals, the study performed deep sequencing of blood TCR repertoires from about five healthy adults. Points the paper makes about the study in general: Based on pairwise subsampling, the degree of clonotype sharing among donors was expected to be affected by sequencing depth. Across four donors, about 5% of naive CD4, 3% to 3.5% of naive CD8, roughly 2.3% of memory CD4, and about 0.44% of memory CD8 clonotypes were shared. Compared with non-shared clonotypes, clonotypes shared by all four sorted-subset donors had higher generation probabilities. Sampling was restricted to blood, and TCR repertoires in tissue are likely to differ from TCR repertoires in blood. Even with the large sequencing depth, rarefaction of the sorted-subset datasets indicated that sequencing was incomplete. Because the study included a small number of donors, the genetic and exposure-history diversity represented was limited. Naive subsets generally had larger estimated clonotype richness than memory subsets.

The CDR3 holds 13 amino acids from the cysteine to the phenylalanine. Only the CDR3 DNA is retained, 39 bases long and in frame from the first base. CDR1 and CDR2 (MNHEY, SMNVEV) derive from the germline V gene (reference sequence). The V end loses 7 bases and the J end loses 4 bases, and a stretch of 13 bases separates them. The donors were healthy, HIV-negative adults with no recently reported acute infections or vaccinations. Every donor was a Caucasian adult living in Nashville, Tennessee, USA. CD4+ T cells were enriched by magnetic negative selection, after which naive cells were positively selected on CD45RA and the negative fraction was taken as the memory subset. Blood was collected by leukapheresis, and PBMCs were isolated by Ficoll-Histopaque density gradient centrifugation and then cryopreserved in liquid nitrogen vapor phase. Analytical flow cytometry was used to check the purity and quantity of each magnetically sorted T cell population. Each sorted fraction had its genomic DNA isolated and then quantified by UV absorbance on a Nanodrop 2000c.

Using the deep immunoSEQ assay, TCR CDR3 regions were amplified from genomic DNA by multiplex PCR. For each cell subset, the extracted genomic DNA was distributed evenly across all wells of several immunoSEQ 96-well plates, and each plate served as one replicate. For sorted subsets, each replicate PCR was loaded with about 0.2 ug genomic DNA, equivalent to some 27,000 T cell genomes. The purified libraries were quantified using a Qubit 3.0 fluorometer, sized with a Bioanalyzer 2100, and then quantified again using the KAPA Library Quantification kit. Each immunoSEQ 96-well plate was sequenced on its own single-read 150-cycle Illumina NextSeq 550 flow cell. Per the source publication's procedure: Because only junctional sequences without quality scores were contained in the immunoSEQ output, filtering matching that applied to full-length reads could not be performed. To assign V/J genes and CDR3, sequences were annotated using PyIR, a Python wrapper for IgBLAST v1.9, with IMGT germline references. Reads were removed for weak V/J assignments (E-value above 1e-6), missing CDR3, stop codons, out-of-frame junctions, or ambiguous translated residues. V3J clonotypes were defined as sequences sharing the same inferred V gene, J gene, and CDR3 amino acid sequence. To compute the percentage overlap between repertoires, the number of shared unique clonotypes was divided by the size of the smaller repertoire. Three approaches were used to assess repertoire richness: RTK rarefaction, the Chao1 estimator, and Recon v2.1 estimates of unobserved clonotypes. OLGA was used to compute generation probabilities for all TCRbeta clonotypes that the gDNA method yielded from a few donors. The immuneACCESS repertoire file appears here via TCRdb, limited to in-frame rearrangements. These files lack a portion of the clones; in checked studies, under half of the deficit traces to unresolved V genes, and the cause of the others is not known. V, J and clone size derive from that table, while D and trimming were established from the DNA sequence. For this sample there are 2 million to 3 million clones; more than 85% appear just once. Jointly, the top ten make up about 0.38% of the sample.

The sequence was collected from a man in his late teens or twenties in good health. Some clones in this sample may be carry-over from other donors' samples. Recombination connected TRBV27 to TRBJ1-1; TRBD1 is a possible D gene, resting on 5 matching bases. The sample comprised naive CD4+ T cells from PBMCs. What the cell subset or site label conveys for this sample: CD45RA+ positively selected. The CDR3 sequence is CASTPRGGTEAFF. At the DNA level, the sequence is TGTGCCAGCACCCCACGGGGGGGCACTGAAGCTTTCTTT.